Given below is one TCR beta chain in context. Its matching antigen is unknown. The data belong to a study of cytomegalovirus exposure and HLA in healthy donors. Whole-study context: As an earlier analysis found, 150 million to 200 million T cells yielded about 120 million unique TCR beta sequences. Study-level results: Through in vitro validation, three CMV-associated chains were shown to be specific for CMV antigens.

The study ran its PCR with 60 Vbeta and 13 Jbeta primers. The protocol was immunoSEQ multiplex PCR, while the TCRdb copy is restricted to in-frame clones and leaves out a portion. This sample has around 61,000 clones; more than 80% occur once, and the top ten carry over 1.2%. The CDR3 consists of 14 residues. CDR1 is MDHEN, CDR2 SYDVKM, per germline. V lost 7 bases and J lost 3; bases outside the gene matches: 5. Healthy bone marrow donors made up the donors. Donors were nominally healthy when sampled, though unrecorded immune exposures were likely. The rearrangement joins TRBV28 to TRBJ2-2; 7 bases are a match to TRBD2. This TCR derives from a man aged 30-40 years in good health and CMV-seropositive. Specimen: PBMCs. This CDR3 reads CASILGGDTGELFF. The CDR3 nucleotides are TGTGCCAGCATCCTTGGGGGGGACACCGGGGAGCTGTTTTTT. Variable domain in full (rest from reference TRBV28 and TRBJ2-2): DVKVTQSSRYLVKRTGEKVFLECVQDMDHENMFWYRQDPGLGLRLIYFSYDVKMKEKGDIPEGYSVSREKKERFSLILESASTNQTSMYLCASILGGDTGELFFGEGSRLTVL.